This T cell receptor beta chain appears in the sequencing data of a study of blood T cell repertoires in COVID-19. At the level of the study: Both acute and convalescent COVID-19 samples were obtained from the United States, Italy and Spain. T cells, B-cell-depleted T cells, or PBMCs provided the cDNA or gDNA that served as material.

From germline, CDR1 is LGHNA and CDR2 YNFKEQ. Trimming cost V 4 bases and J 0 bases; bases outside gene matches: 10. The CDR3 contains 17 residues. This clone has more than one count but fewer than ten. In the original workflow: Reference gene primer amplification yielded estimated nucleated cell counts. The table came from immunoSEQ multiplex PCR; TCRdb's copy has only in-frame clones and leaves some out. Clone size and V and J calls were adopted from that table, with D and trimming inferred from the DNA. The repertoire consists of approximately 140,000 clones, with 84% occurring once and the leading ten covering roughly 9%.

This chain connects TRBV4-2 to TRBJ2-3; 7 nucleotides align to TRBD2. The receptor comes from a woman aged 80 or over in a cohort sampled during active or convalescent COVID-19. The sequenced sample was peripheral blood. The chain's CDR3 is CASSLTRGGLSTDTQYF. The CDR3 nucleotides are TGTGCCAGCAGCCTAACTCGCGGGGGACTAAGCACAGATACGCAGTATTTT.